A selection of T cell receptor beta chains follows, all from one sample in a study of blood T cells in healthy people across ages. One entry per CDR3 protein results from TCRdb running MiXCR on the 5' RACE reads. The data contain 550,000 to 750,000 distinct CDR3 sequences, roughly 21% of them singletons. The sequencing sample was made of blood. Source of these receptors: a man aged 70-80 years in good health. Both conserved end residues are part of each CDR3. Fields, in order: D gene, V gene, clone size, J gene, CDR3 DNA, CDR3 protein. The D gene is left open where the match is weak. The size entry is marked missing in some rows and otherwise reads once, few, many or a size class.

>.|TRBV9|.|TRBJ2-1
TGTGCCAGCAGTATCAGGGAAGGGTACAATGAGCAGTCCTTC
CASSIREGYNEQSF
>TRBD1|TRBV7-9|.|TRBJ1-2
TGTGCCAGCAGCCAGACAGGGGAGGATGGCTACACCTTC
CASSQTGEDGYTF
>.|TRBV15|many|TRBJ2-5
TGTGCCACCAGCAGTGCATCGGGGCAAGAGACCCAGTACTTC
CATSSASGQETQYF
>.|TRBV2|.|TRBJ2-7
TGTGCCAGCAGCGAGTCCAGGATGACCTACGAGCAGTACTTC
CASSESRMTYEQYF
>TRBD2|TRBV3-1|.|TRBJ2-7
TGTGCCAGCAGCTTCGGACTAGCGAGCTACGAGCAGTACTTC
CASSFGLASYEQYF
>.|TRBV4-3|.|TRBJ2-7
TGCGCCAGCAGCCAAGAGCTGGGTCATGGGCAGTACTTC
CASSQELGHGQYF
>.|TRBV12-3/TRBV12-4|.|TRBJ2-2
TGTGCCAGTGTGAGAGGGTCAAACACCGGGGAGCTGTTTTTT
CASVRGSNTGELFF
>TRBD1|TRBV7-2|.|TRBJ2-5
TGTGCCAGCAGCCCGAGACAGGGGAGACGAGAGACCCAGTACTTC
CASSPRQGRRETQYF
>.|TRBV9|.|TRBJ2-1
TGTGCCAGCAGCGTAGCGGAGAGCTCCTACAATGAGCAGTTCTTC
CASSVAESSYNEQFF
>TRBD2|TRBV20-1|.|TRBJ2-3
TGCAGTGCTAAACCGGGACTAGCGGGACCAGATACGCAGTATTTT
CSAKPGLAGPDTQYF
>TRBD2|TRBV3-1|few|TRBJ2-7
TGTGCCAGCAGCACCGGGACTAGCAGCCGCTACGAGCAGTACTTC
CASSTGTSSRYEQYF
>.|TRBV9|few|TRBJ2-7
TGTGCCAGCAGCACCAGACCGGAGTGGGGCGAGCAGTACTTC
CASSTRPEWGEQYF
>.|TRBV6-6|few|TRBJ1-1
TGTGCCAGCAGGAACCTTAATCGGGGCGAAACTGAAGCTTTCTTT
CASRNLNRGETEAFF
>.|TRBV5-1|.|TRBJ2-5
TGCGCCAGCAGTCCCACAGGGAAAGAGACCCAGTACTTC
CASSPTGKETQYF